This passage covers 29 T cell receptor beta chains from one sample sequenced in a study. TCRdb re-called the 5' RACE reads with MiXCR, one entry per CDR3 protein. The sample shows some 62,000 distinct CDR3 sequences, 22% of them seen only once. The sample comprised memory CD4+ T cells sorted from a lymph node. Subset given: memory CD4+ T cells, CD4+CD45RO+CD25-. All receptors derive from a female donor with breast cancer.

This clonotype occurred many times. The chain couples TRBV6-5 to TRBJ1-5; a weak D match, TRBD1 (5 bases). V was pared by 5 bases and J by 5 bases, with 16 bases between. The CDR3 has 15 amino acids. Germline V gives CDR1 MNHEY, CDR2 SVGAGI. The CDR3 sequence: CASSRTRGDHQPQHF. The CDR3, as DNA: TGTGCCAGCAGTCGTACGCGGGGGGACCATCAGCCCCAGCATTTT.

Turning to this clonotype: A much more abundant neighbour one base away suggests this may be a read error. The conserved final phenylalanine or tryptophan is absent from the CDR3, which likely points to a read error. No DNA is shown, since the ends of the CDR3 on it are uncertain; the CDR3 is the one TCRdb lists. This chain uses TRBV7-2 with TRBJ1-4. 13 amino acids form the CDR3, both terminal residues included. Germline CDR1 reads SGHTA; CDR2 reads FQGNSA. The CDR3 spells CASSLAPRVGLNS.

The rearrangement joins TRBV7-2 to TRBJ2-7; the match to TRBD2 covers 8 bases. The CDR3 spans 14 residues. The junction had 3 bases not matched to a gene; V was cut back by 1 base and J by 4 bases. Germline V gene lookup returns CDR1 SGHTA and CDR2 FQGNSA. CDR3 nucleotide sequence: TGTGCCAGCAGCTTAGTAACGGGGGGGTACGAGCAGTACTTC. Translation gives CASSLVTGGYEQYF.

This clonotype has more than one count but fewer than ten. This chain links TRBV5-1 with TRBJ2-3, with D possibly matching TRBD2 (5 bases). In germline, CDR1 is SGHRS, CDR2 YFSETQ. The CDR3 is 13 amino acids. Trimming left V 4 bases short and J 1 base short, with 7 bases between. The CDR3: CASSPEGTDTQYF. CDR3 nucleotides: TGCGCCAGCAGCCCGGAGGGCACAGATACGCAGTATTTT.

This clonotype is medium-sized (0.01 to 0.1%) within its sample. The chain uses TRBV7-3 and TRBJ2-3, with a possible D match to TRBD2 (5 bases). The germline CDR1 and CDR2 sequences are SGHTA and FQGTGA. Trimming removed 2 bases at V and 3 bases at J, with 12 bases between. CDR3 size: 15 residues. CDR3: CASSLAGAETDTQYF. The CDR3 DNA follows: TGTGCCAGCAGCTTAGCGGGCGCGGAGACAGATACGCAGTATTTT.

This clonotype occurred a few times. The chain links TRBV28 to TRBJ1-2; D possibly corresponds to TRBD1 (6 bases). V lost 2 bases to trimming and J lost 4 bases, with 14 bases between them. Germline V gives CDR1 MDHEN, CDR2 SYDVKM. The CDR3 consists of 15 residues. The CDR3 spells CASSLNGQGLYGYTF. CDR3 DNA: TGTGCCAGCAGTTTAAATGGCCAGGGGCTCTATGGCTACACCTTC.

V and J are TRBV12-3 or TRBV12-4 and TRBJ2-1; D not resolved. The V and J ends lost 1 base and 9 bases respectively, with 16 bases between them. The length of the CDR3 is 15 residues. The CDR3 bases are TGTGCCAGCAGTTTAGTGGTAGTCGGTAGTAGTGAGCAGTTCTTC. This codes for CASSLVVVGSSEQFF.

This chain joins TRBV4-2 and TRBJ2-5; D is ambiguous. V was shortened by 0 bases and J by 1 base, with 9 bases between the two germline ends. This CDR3 has 15 residues. Germline loops: CDR1 LGHNA, CDR2 YNFKEQ. This CDR3 is CASSQDLQSQETQYF. The CDR3, as DNA: TGTGCCAGCAGCCAAGATCTACAGTCCCAAGAGACCCAGTACTTC.

This clonotype was observed a few times. This rearrangement joins TRBV5-1 to TRBJ1-1; 8 bases are a match to TRBD1. Germline V gene lookup returns CDR1 SGHRS and CDR2 YFSETQ. V lost 4 bases to trimming and J lost 2 bases; unmatched junction nucleotides: 7. The CDR3 is 15 residues long. Here the CDR3 reads CASSPRTGINTEAFF. The DNA of the CDR3 is TGCGCCAGCAGCCCACGGACAGGGATAAACACTGAAGCTTTCTTT.

This chain joins TRBV20-1 and TRBJ2-3; D is tentatively TRBD1 or TRBD2 (5 bases each). The CDR3 runs to 14 residues. V was trimmed by 6 bases and J by 0 bases, leaving 13 bases between them. Germline loops: CDR1 DFQATT, CDR2 SNEGSKA (reference sequence). The CDR3 reads CSATPRGSTDTQYF. The CDR3 region has the DNA TGCAGTGCGACCCCCCGGGGCAGCACAGATACGCAGTATTTT.

This clonotype turned up a few times. The chain has TRBV28 and TRBJ2-7, with D maybe TRBD1 (6 bases). Germline-derived CDR1 and CDR2 are MDHEN and SYDVKM. This CDR3 has 14 residues. V was cut by 6 bases and J by 4 bases, with 16 bases left in between. The CDR3 region is CASSPTYRAYEQYF. CDR3 DNA: TGTGCCAGCAGCCCAACCTACAGGGCTTACGAGCAGTACTTC. Full variable domain (outside the CDR3, taken from reference TRBV28 and TRBJ2-7): DVKVTQSSRYLVKRTGEKVFLECVQDMDHENMFWYRQDPGLGLRLIYFSYDVKMKEKGDIPEGYSVSREKKERFSLILESASTNQTSMYLCASSPTYRAYEQYFGPGTRLTVT.

Remarks on this clonotype: Lacking the conserved final phenylalanine or tryptophan, this CDR3 likely reflects a read error. The chain links TRBV9 to TRBJ2-5; maybe TRBD1 (6 bases). This CDR3 is built from 14 residues. Germline lookup yields CDR1 SGDLS and CDR2 YYNGEE. V shed 4 bases and J shed 4 bases, with 14 bases lying between them. CDR3 sequence: CASSPTGLGETQYS. CDR3 nucleotide sequence: TGTGCCAGCAGCCCAACAGGGCTTGGAGAGACCCAGTACTCC.

About this clonotype: This sequence may be a read error, since a much larger clone differs from it by one base. The V and J genes are TRBV7-3 and TRBJ2-5, with D possibly called TRBD1 or TRBD2 (5 bases each). Trimming shortened V by 0 bases and J by 1 base, and 12 bases separated the two germline ends. This CDR3 has 16 amino acids. Germline V lookup: CDR1 SGHTA, CDR2 FQGTGA. The CDR3, as DNA: TGTGCCAGCAGCTTAACCGGGGCCCAGGGCCAAGAGACCCAGTACTTC. Protein product: CASSLTGAQGQETQYF.

Many counts were recorded for this clonotype. This sequence joins TRBV5-1 and TRBJ2-7, with unresolved D. Germline-derived CDR1 and CDR2 are SGHRS and YFSETQ. V gave up 4 bases and J gave up 3 bases, with 17 bases separating them. This CDR3 has 15 amino acids. The CDR3 loop is CASSHATTKGYEQYF. CDR3 sequence (DNA): TGCGCCAGCAGCCATGCCACCACAAAAGGCTACGAGCAGTACTTC. Using reference TRBV5-1 and TRBJ2-7 for the parts outside the CDR3, the full variable domain is KAGVTQTPRYLIKTRGQQVTLSCSPISGHRSVSWYQQTPGQGLQFLFEYFSETQRNKGNFPGRFSGRQFSNSRSEMNVSTLELGDSALYLCASSHATTKGYEQYFGPGTRLTVT.

The chain combines TRBV12-5 with TRBJ2-3, with D perhaps being TRBD1 or TRBD2 (5 bases each). V gave up 1 base and J gave up 1 base, with 6 bases separating them. Germline V lookup: CDR1 LGHNT, CDR2 FRNRAP. The CDR3 spans 14 residues. The DNA of the CDR3 is TGTGCTAGTGGTTTGGAGGGACGCACAGATACGCAGTATTTT. It is translated as CASGLEGRTDTQYF.

About this clonotype itself: A much larger clonotype is one base distant, so this may be a read error. The chain uses TRBV12-3 or TRBV12-4 and TRBJ1-5; 9 bases align to TRBD1. There are 15 residues in the CDR3. This CDR3 reads CASSLDRGGNQLQHF. The CDR3 DNA reads as TGTGCCAGCAGTTTGGACAGGGGTGGAAATCAGCTCCAGCATTTT.

In this sample, this clonotype turned up many times. The J gene is TRBJ1-2, the V gene TRBV7-9; the match to TRBD1 covers 7 bases. Germline loops: CDR1 SEHNR, CDR2 FQNEAQ (reference sequence). The CDR3 has 15 residues. Trimming took 5 bases from V and 6 from J; bases not matched to a gene: 12. The CDR3: CASSTTGAAADGYTF. CDR3 nucleotide sequence: TGTGCCAGCAGCACCACAGGGGCCGCCGCAGATGGCTACACCTTC.

The chain carries TRBV15 and TRBJ1-4; D remains ambiguous. Germline V gene lookup returns CDR1 LNHNV and CDR2 YYDKDF (reference sequence). Trimming removed 0 bases at V and 4 bases at J, with 12 bases between. This CDR3 contains 16 residues. CDR3 sequence (DNA): TGTGCCACCAGCAGAGATTTGAGGCGAAGTAATGAAAAACTGTTTTTT. Encoded protein: CATSRDLRRSNEKLFF.

The chain recombines TRBV7-9 with TRBJ1-4; D ambiguous. The germline gives CDR1 SEHNR, CDR2 FQNEAQ (reference sequence). The CDR3 is 10 amino acids. With 5 bases removed from V and 8 bases from J, the gap between germline ends came to 3 bases. The CDR3 DNA reads TGTGCCAGCAGCAGAGAAAAACTGTTTTTT. This codes for CASSREKLFF.

This clonotype was found a few times. This chain joins TRBV11-2 and TRBJ2-3, with D unresolved. Germline lookup yields CDR1 SGHAT and CDR2 FQNNGV. CDR3 length: 13 amino acids. V lost 5 bases, J lost 1 base, and 7 bases lay in between. The CDR3 is CASSHGRTDTQYF. The CDR3 DNA is TGTGCCAGCAGCCACGGCCGCACAGATACGCAGTATTTT.

This clonotype has a handful of counts. The rearrangement links TRBV6-5 to TRBJ2-3; 12 bases fit TRBD2. In germline, CDR1 is MNHEY, CDR2 SVGAGI. V lost 6 bases to trimming and J lost 5 bases; unmatched junction nucleotides: 9. This CDR3 is 16 amino acids long. CDR3 sequence: CASRIRLAGAEDTQYF. The CDR3 DNA follows: TGTGCCAGCAGAATCCGACTAGCGGGAGCAGAAGATACGCAGTATTTT.

J is TRBJ1-1 and V is TRBV7-3, with 8 bases lining up with TRBD1. The junction had 9 bases not matched to a gene; V was cut back by 3 bases and J by 12 bases. Germline V CDR1 and CDR2: SGHTA, FQGTGA. The CDR3 is 13 amino acids. In DNA form, the CDR3 reads TGTGCCAGCAGCTTGGGATTGGACAGGGAAACTTTCTTT. Translation gives CASSLGLDRETFF.

This clonotype has only a few counts. The chain uses TRBV28 and TRBJ1-2, with D unclear. Germline V gives CDR1 MDHEN, CDR2 SYDVKM. With 10 bases removed from V and 7 bases from J, the gap between germline ends came to 22 bases. This CDR3 region has 14 residues. This CDR3 is CATTPHPVGSGYTF. CDR3 sequence (DNA): TGTGCCACCACCCCACACCCGGTCGGGAGTGGCTACACCTTC.

This sequence joins TRBV5-1 and TRBJ2-3, with TRBD2 identical over 9 bases. Germline assignment: CDR1 SGHRS and CDR2 YFSETQ. The CDR3 contains 16 residues. Trimming at V came to 3 bases and at J to 0 bases, leaving 5 bases not matched to a gene. CDR3 sequence reads: CASSWQTSGSTDTQYF. CDR3 nucleotides: TGCGCCAGCAGCTGGCAGACTAGCGGAAGCACAGATACGCAGTATTTT.

This clonotype was counted a few times. Sequence at one end of the junction differs from germline and may be a read error. The genes are TRBV18 and TRBJ2-1, with 12 bases matching TRBD2. Germline lookup yields CDR1 KGHSH and CDR2 LQKENI. The CDR3 extends over 12 amino acids. CDR3 DNA: TGTGCCAGCTCACTGACTAGCGGGAGCCTGCTCTTC. As protein: CASSLTSGSLLF.

This clonotype was counted a few times. V is TRBV7-2 and J is TRBJ2-1; 8 bases are shared with TRBD2. The CDR3 has 15 residues. Germline values: CDR1 SGHTA, CDR2 FQGNSA. V was clipped by 5 bases and J by 7 bases; unmatched bases: 10. The CDR3 loop reads CASSRPGTSMNEQFF. DNA for the CDR3: TGTGCCAGCAGCCGACCAGGGACTAGTATGAATGAGCAGTTCTTC.

The chain is built from TRBV9 and TRBJ1-2; TRBD1 is a possible D gene (5 bases). V lost 6 bases and J lost 2, with 11 bases in between. CDR1 is SGDLS and CDR2 is YYNGEE in the germline V gene. The CDR3 consists of 13 residues. The CDR3 DNA is TGTGCCAGCAAGTCAGGGCAGAACTATGGCTACACCTTC. This codes for CASKSGQNYGYTF. The full variable domain, rest sourced from reference TRBV9 and TRBJ1-2, is DSGVTQTPKHLITATGQRVTLRCSPRSGDLSVYWYQQSLDQGLQFLIQYYNGEERAKGNILERFSAQQFPDLHSELNLSSLELGDSALYFCASKSGQNYGYTFGSGTRLTVV.

This clonotype was seen more than once but under ten times. J is TRBJ2-5 and V is TRBV7-8; D unresolved. V lost 5 bases, J lost 1 base, and 11 bases lay in between. Germline V gives CDR1 SGHVS, CDR2 FQNEAQ. CDR3 size: 14 residues. The DNA of the CDR3 is TGTGCCAGCAGCCAGGACCCCTCCCAAGAGACCCAGTACTTC. Amino acid sequence: CASSQDPSQETQYF.

This clonotype was recorded many times. This sequence joins TRBV20-1 and TRBJ2-5, with TRBD1 identical over 7 bases. After removal of 6 bases from V and 2 bases from J, the junction contained 0 bases not matched to a gene. Germline CDR1 is DFQATT and CDR2 is SNEGSKA (reference sequence). This CDR3 comprises 11 residues. CDR3 in amino acids: CSAQGQETQYF. The DNA of the CDR3 is TGCAGTGCACAGGGGCAAGAGACCCAGTACTTC.